The T cell receptor (beta chain) described here comes from a study of Tregs in tolerant kidney transplant recipients (dated 2019 in TCRdb). Study-wide context: The study used TCRbeta sequencing to identify donor-specific regulatory T cells before combined kidney and bone marrow transplantation, then tracked those cells after transplant.

As concerns this clone: Its antigen is still unknown. Nothing much larger sits one base from this clone, and base qualities are not available.

Genomic DNA was extracted from sorted cells with the QIAGEN DNeasy Blood and Tissue Kit for TCRbeta CDR3 sequencing. High-throughput TCRbeta CDR3 sequencing, including PCR amplification with bias correction and internal controls, was performed commercially through immunoSEQ. Processing in the source paper ran as follows. A unique productive TCRbeta sequence was defined by the CDR3 nucleotide sequence when primers matched, and otherwise by the CDR3 amino acid sequence together with the Vbeta and Jbeta genes. Sorting error was corrected by removing sequences shared between sorted populations at a frequency ratio of 2:1 or less, and the remaining shared sequences were assigned to the higher population. Donor-reactive sequences were defined as at least 5-fold expanded in CFSE-low cells versus unstimulated cells, with frequency of at least 0.01% in CFSE-low cells. Jensen-Shannon divergence, calculated on the top 100 TCRbeta sequences ranked by frequency, was used to quantify repertoire divergence. When a sample had multiple sequencing runs, each run was corrected for sorting error separately and the runs were then pooled. Imported from immuneACCESS, the table was reduced by TCRdb to in-frame sequences with V and J called. These copies leave out some clones; in studies compared against another copy, an unresolved V gene accounts for under half, and the cause of the remainder is not known. V, J and clone size are those of that table, while D and trimming were read from the DNA. A total of 81,000 or so clones appear in this sample, roughly nine tenths of them only once. Around 1.5% of the sample is in the top ten clones.

Related donors were used in the transplants with nonmyeloablative bone marrow transplantation, and mixed chimerism was transient in the human trials. Thawed PBMCs were FACS-sorted into unstimulated Tregs (CD4+CD25+CD127-), CD4+ non-Tregs (CD4+CD25-), CD4 cells and CD8 cells. The patients were 4 recipients of combined kidney and bone marrow transplants from the ITN036ST trial, and samples were available only for these trial subjects. Healthy control blood was processed to PBMCs with a Ficoll density gradient and then cryopreserved, whereas patient PBMCs were collected both before and after transplant. V and J are trimmed by 3 bases and 5 bases, and the gene matches miss 4 bases of the junction. CDR1 and CDR2 are read off the germline V gene as SGHTA and FQGNSA. The CDR3 numbers 15 residues from cysteine through phenylalanine. Of all the DNA, just the CDR3 is kept, 45 bases in frame from base 1. The full study reports these points: Donor-specific Treg expansion exceeded global Treg expansion in tolerant patients, suggesting antigen-driven rather than nonspecific expansion. Expanding Tregs with activated donor B cells appeared to identify the most biologically relevant and donor-specific TCRbeta repertoire. Biological reproducibility was not directly assessed, although technical replication error appeared to be minimal. PCR primers changed over time for some patients, so nucleotide-level comparison across those patients' samples was not possible. The study was limited by small patient numbers, and the findings need validation in larger populations and under other immunosuppression protocols.

The V gene is TRBV7-2 and the J gene is TRBJ2-1; TRBD2 aligns with 10 central bases. This sequence originates from a human patient who received a combined kidney and bone marrow transplant. Some T cells may originate with the graft donor following a transplant. Material: CD4+ T cells from blood (PBMCs), obtained 24 months after the transplant. The DNA sequence reads TGTGCCAGCAGCTTTGAGCGGGGGGGGCACAATGAGCAGTTCTTC. This encodes CASSFERGGHNEQFF.